The 22 T cell receptor beta chains below all came from one sample that was sequenced in a study of cytomegalovirus exposure and HLA in healthy donors. The PCR employed 60 Vbeta primers together with 13 Jbeta primers. The table came from immunoSEQ multiplex PCR; TCRdb's copy has only in-frame clones and leaves some out. The data contain about 120,000 clones, about three quarters of them seen just once; the ten biggest clones take up approximately 2.5%. Sequencing used PBMCs. All receptors come from a female donor in good health and CMV-seronegative.

Of note for this clone: The junction departs from the called germline gene at one end, perhaps through a read error. The chain carries TRBV7-9 and TRBJ2-7; 7 nucleotides line up with TRBD2. Germline V lookup: CDR1 SEHNR, CDR2 FQNEAQ (reference sequence). This CDR3 spans 15 amino acids. Written as DNA, the CDR3 is TGTTCCAGCAGCTCCCCCGGCGGGGACTACGTCGAGCAGTACTTC. Translating gives CSSSSPGGDYVEQYF.

The chain couples TRBV19 to TRBJ1-4; the D gene is possibly TRBD1 (6 bases). The V gene lost 7 bases and the J gene lost 0 bases, with 12 bases spanning the gap. This CDR3 comprises 15 residues. Germline CDR1 reads LNHDA; CDR2 reads SQIVND (reference sequence). The CDR3 protein is CASKRGGSTNEKLFF. Written as DNA, the CDR3 is TGTGCCAGTAAAAGGGGGGGCTCAACTAATGAAAAACTGTTTTTT.

The chain uses TRBV19 and TRBJ1-1, with D unclear. The germline V gene has CDR1 LNHDA and CDR2 SQIVND (reference sequence). The V and J ends lost 7 bases and 10 bases respectively, with 19 bases between them. CDR3 length equals 13 residues. The CDR3 is CASMEVGFEGAFF. DNA of the CDR3: TGTGCCAGTATGGAGGTAGGCTTCGAGGGAGCTTTCTTT.

CDR3 bases: TGTGCCAGCAGTCTACTAGCGGGGGACCCGAACACCGGGGAGCTGTTTTTT. Translating gives CASSLLAGDPNTGELFF. V usage is TRBV2 and J usage is TRBJ2-2, with 11 bases identical to TRBD2. Unmatched junction bases numbered 5, after V lost 5 bases and J lost 0 bases. Per the germline V gene, CDR1 is SNHLY and CDR2 is FYNNEI. The CDR3 length is 17 residues. Supplemented by reference TRBV2 and TRBJ2-2, the full variable domain reads EPEVTQTPSHQVTQMGQEVILRCVPISNHLYFYWYRQILGQKVEFLVSFYNNEISEKSEIFDDQFSVERPDGSNFTLKIRSTKLEDSAMYFCASSLLAGDPNTGELFFGEGSRLTVL.

This rearrangement joins TRBV14 to TRBJ2-7; no reliable D call. This CDR3 is 13 amino acids long. The V gene lost 4 bases and the J gene lost 1 base, with 8 bases spanning the gap. Germline V gene data show CDR1 as SGHDN and CDR2 as FVKESK. The CDR3 nucleotides are TGTGCCAGCAGCCCTTACGGTTCCTACGAGCAGTACTTC. It specifies CASSPYGSYEQYF.

CDR3 nucleotide sequence: TGTGCCAGCAGCCAAGACTTACAGGGGACCTACGAGCAGTACTTC. Its protein is CASSQDLQGTYEQYF. The chain recombines TRBV4-2 with TRBJ2-7; 7 bases are shared with TRBD1. The germline V gene has CDR1 LGHNA and CDR2 YNFKEQ. The trim removed 0 bases at V and 2 bases at J, leaving 4 bases unmatched. The CDR3 is 15 residues long.

The rearrangement links TRBV7-2 to TRBJ2-3, with TRBD1 identical over 8 bases. Per germline, CDR1 SGHTA and CDR2 FQGNSA. J lost 0 bases, V lost 4 bases, and 6 bases had no gene match. The CDR3 contains 16 residues. CDR3 sequence reads: CASSYSTGASTDTQYF. The CDR3 coding sequence is TGTGCCAGCAGCTATTCGACAGGGGCTAGCACAGATACGCAGTATTTT. Full variable domain (remainder filled in from reference TRBV7-2 and TRBJ2-3): GAGVSQSPSNKVTEKGKDVELRCDPISGHTALYWYRQSLGQGLEFLIYFQGNSAPDKSGLPSDRFSAERTGGSVSTLTIQRTQQEDSAVYLCASSYSTGASTDTQYFGPGTRLTVL.

V and J are TRBV2 and TRBJ1-1; D is ambiguous. V lost 6 bases, J lost 4 bases, and 18 bases lay in between. Germline CDR1 reads SNHLY; CDR2 reads FYNNEI. This CDR3 spans 15 amino acids. DNA of the CDR3: TGTGCCAGCAGCGGACTAGGAAGGGAAATCACTGAAGCTTTCTTT. Encoded protein: CASSGLGREITEAFF.

The rearrangement links TRBV27 to TRBJ1-1, with 10 bases fitting TRBD1. The CDR3 consists of 14 residues. J was trimmed by 5 bases and V by 9 bases; bases with no gene match: 9. Per the germline V gene, CDR1 is MNHEY and CDR2 is SMNVEV (reference sequence). CDR3 in amino acids: CASNRQGAETEAFF. The CDR3 nucleotides are TGTGCCAGTAACCGACAGGGGGCTGAAACTGAAGCTTTCTTT.

The chain recombines TRBV7-2 with TRBJ1-1; D is perhaps TRBD1 (6 bases). The CDR3 loop spans 14 amino acids. The V gene lost 1 base and the J gene lost 5 bases, with 11 bases spanning the gap. CDR1 SGHTA and CDR2 FQGNSA come from the germline V gene. CDR3: CASSLVSQGTEAFF. CDR3 nucleotides: TGTGCCAGCAGCTTAGTATCCCAGGGGACTGAAGCTTTCTTT.

CDR3 DNA: TGTGCCAGCATCGAGCGGGGGGCCGGGGAGCTGTTTTTT. This codes for CASIERGAGELFF. The chain carries TRBV6-1 and TRBJ2-2; 9 bases are shared with TRBD2. CDR3 size: 13 residues. Germline V gene data show CDR1 as MNHNS and CDR2 as SASEGT. After removal of 7 bases from V and 6 bases from J, the junction contained 3 bases not matched to a gene.

V is TRBV30 and J is TRBJ2-1; 8 positions agree with TRBD2. Germline loops: CDR1 GTSNPN, CDR2 SVGIG (reference sequence). CDR3 length: 11 residues. The ends lost 3 bases at V and 15 bases at J; junction bases unmatched: 7. The CDR3 is CAWRERGCTFF. The CDR3 nucleotides read TGTGCCTGGAGGGAGCGGGGGTGTACGTTCTTC.

The rearrangement uses TRBV9 and TRBJ2-1; TRBD2 agrees at 14 bases. Germline assignment: CDR1 SGDLS and CDR2 YYNGEE. The CDR3 runs to 17 residues. The V and J ends lost 3 bases and 0 bases, in that order; junction bases with no gene match: 2. In DNA, the CDR3 is TGTGCCAGCAGCGCCGGGACTAGCGGGGGCTCCTACAATGAGCAGTTCTTC. Protein: CASSAGTSGGSYNEQFF.

This chain uses TRBV5-1 with TRBJ2-1; D is possibly TRBD2 (5 bases). Germline assignment: CDR1 SGHRS and CDR2 YFSETQ. The CDR3 length is 15 residues. V was pared by 2 bases and J by 4 bases, with 13 bases between. In DNA, the CDR3 is TGCGCCAGCAGCTTACCCGGAACTAGGTACAATGAGCAGTTCTTC. This translates into CASSLPGTRYNEQFF.

This sequence joins TRBV25-1 and TRBJ2-5; 12 nucleotides match TRBD2. Germline CDR1 reads MGHDK; CDR2 reads SYGVNS. With V trimmed by 0 bases and J by 4 bases, 6 bases remained unmatched. CDR3 length: 17 residues. For the CDR3, the DNA is TGTGCCAGCAGTGAATATCCTAGCGGGGGGGAACGAGAGACCCAGTACTTC. Encoded protein: CASSEYPSGGERETQYF.

The CDR3 protein is CASSIDPGQGAYEQYF. The CDR3 DNA follows: TGTGCCAGTAGTATCGACCCGGGACAGGGGGCCTACGAGCAGTACTTC. This chain uses TRBV19 with TRBJ2-7; 11 bases are a match to TRBD1. This CDR3 has 16 residues. CDR1 and CDR2 (germline): LNHDA, SQIVND (reference sequence). The V and J ends lost 3 bases and 2 bases, in that order; junction bases with no gene match: 6.

This clone was observed a single time. The chain recombines TRBV5-5 with TRBJ1-2; the D is unclear. This CDR3 has 14 residues. Trimming took 3 bases from V and 8 from J, leaving 17 bases between them. Germline loops: CDR1 SGHKS, CDR2 YYEKEE (reference sequence). The CDR3 DNA reads as TGTGCCAGCAGCTCCATGAGGGAGATAAGAGGCTACACCTTC. This gives the protein CASSSMREIRGYTF.

This rearrangement joins TRBV7-2 to TRBJ2-3; a possible D gene is TRBD2 (6 bases). Germline CDR1 SGHTA, CDR2 FQGNSA. This CDR3 region has 13 residues. V lost 6 bases, J lost 1 base, and 8 bases lay in between. The CDR3 protein is CASRPSGTDTQYF. The CDR3, as DNA: TGTGCCAGCAGGCCTAGCGGCACAGATACGCAGTATTTT.

The V and J genes are TRBV7-2 and TRBJ1-6; 10 positions agree with TRBD1. V was pared by 1 base and J by 9 bases, with 6 bases of the junction left unmatched. CDR1 SGHTA and CDR2 FQGNSA come from the germline V gene. The CDR3 covers 16 residues. The chain's CDR3 is CASSLEIGTGVSPLHF. CDR3 DNA sequence: TGTGCCAGCAGCTTAGAGATCGGGACAGGGGTTTCACCCCTCCACTTT.

The chain links TRBV12-5 to TRBJ1-5; 8 positions agree with TRBD1. Germline-derived CDR1 and CDR2 are LGHNT and FRNRAP. After removal of 1 base from V and 4 bases from J, the junction contained 3 bases not matched to a gene. The CDR3 is 15 residues long. The CDR3 loop reads CASGLGQGRNQPQHF. In DNA, the CDR3 is TGTGCTAGTGGTTTGGGACAGGGGAGGAATCAGCCCCAGCATTTT.

This chain joins TRBV7-6 and TRBJ2-1, with TRBD1 matching 7 bases. The CDR3 spans 15 residues. Unmatched junction bases numbered 9, after V lost 5 bases and J lost 5 bases. Germline V gives CDR1 SGHVS, CDR2 FNYEAQ. The CDR3 nucleotides read TGTGCCAGCAGCCCCGGACAGGTCCTGGACAATGAGCAGTTCTTC. Its translation: CASSPGQVLDNEQFF.

This clone was recorded a few times. The rearrangement links TRBV18 to TRBJ1-1, with a tentative D call TRBD1 (6 bases). Trimming took off 6 bases at V and 1 base at J, with 18 bases between the two ends. Germline CDR1 and CDR2: KGHSH and LQKENI. The CDR3 covers 16 residues. Here the CDR3 reads CASSNTAGVGNTEAFF. The CDR3, as DNA: TGTGCCAGCTCTAATACAGCAGGGGTAGGGAACACTGAAGCTTTCTTT.